The following is a T cell receptor beta chain sequence with its context. Its specific antigen is unknown. Base qualities are not provided; no much larger clone lies one nucleotide away. Every donor was a healthy Caucasian. Three pairs of female monozygotic twins, all aged roughly 18 to 29 years, made up the twin cohort. Peripheral blood mononuclear cells were the source from which RNA for the TCR libraries was isolated. Trimming removed 3 bases from V and 4 bases from J; the gene matches leave 3 bases unexplained. Based on the germline V gene (reference sequence), the CDR1 and CDR2 sequences are PRHDT and FYEKMQ. The CDR3 numbers 14 residues from cysteine through phenylalanine. This entry keeps only the CDR3 DNA: 42 bases, framed from base 1. Library construction relied on 5' RACE. Sequencer: Illumina HiSeq 2000. A universal primer binding site was introduced by template switching, and a unique molecular identifier was present in the final cDNA, enabling accurate counting of TCR cDNA molecules. First-strand cDNA for TCR alpha and beta chains was synthesized from specific primers in the conserved constant-segment region. To control for contamination, each cDNA library was double barcoded with a SMART-Mk sample barcode plus Illumina barcodes. Two successive PCR steps introduced TruSeq adapter sequences along with Illumina sample barcodes. The Illumina HiSeq platform was used with custom primers to sequence TCR alpha and beta cDNA libraries. On the study's bioinformatics: MiGEC processed the raw reads to extract unique molecular identifiers, while MiXCR was used to determine the CDR3 positions. For each individual, recombination models were inferred using an EM algorithm with the repgenHMM and IGoR tools. Shared clonotypes were analyzed with the tcR package in R, and sharing was normalized by the product of cloneset sizes. To study raw recombination without the effects of thymic and clonal selection, out-of-frame nonproductive sequences were analyzed. TCRdb reprocessed the public reads (quality trimming at Q25 with fastp, clone calling with MiXCR) and kept in-frame beta chains. For every CDR3 protein sequence, its rows merge into one entry that carries the most common genes and DNA. The authors' filters were not applied to this entry. In all, the sample holds fewer than 900,000 distinct CDR3 sequences, and 15% to 20% of those were seen once. The leading ten clones occupy around 14% of the sample.

The entry originates in a study of identical twins (dated by TCRdb to about 2016). Turning to the overall study: To test whether fetal clonotypes persist, this study deep-sequenced TCR alpha and beta repertoires from monozygotic twins, from unrelated adults of various ages, and from cord blood. To rule out contamination, replicate twin experiments were performed at different times with different library preparation protocols. General study outcomes and caveats: Abundant cord blood beta clonotypes carried fewer insertions; young adult naive repertoires showed a weaker similar trend, while memory repertoires showed none. Out-of-frame TCR alpha sharing in monozygotic twins was systematically underestimated by recombination models, whereas sharing between unrelated individuals was in agreement with the recombination models. Compared with coincidental sharing between unrelated individuals, out-of-frame TCR alpha sequences shared between twins had an excess of sequences with low generation probability. Because the same donors could not be followed over many years, the conclusions relied on cross-sectional statistical analysis. Invariant T cells such as MAIT and iNKT could partly confound zero-insertion analyses, though diverse VJ usage argued against this for most clonotypes. In beta out-of-frame sequences, excess twin sharing was weaker, because having fewer shared sequences lowered the signal-to-noise ratio.

The same data also went into a second study, on T cells expressing NK-cell markers. As the second study states: TCR beta-chain repertoires were profiled in sorted CD3+CD56+NKG2C+, CD3+CD56+NKG2C- and CD3+CD56-NKG2C+ T-cell subsets from several donors. Among the eight sequenced donors, only one was HCMV-seronegative, while the other seven were HCMV-seropositive. To restrict sorting to alphabetaTCR-expressing T cells, an anti-gammadeltaTCR antibody was added in several experiments. In six donors, the dominant CD3+CD56+NKG2C+ clonotypes ranked among the top 10 CD8+ clonotypes, making up roughly 1.0-7.0% of CD8+ T cells. Those dominant clonotypes were again the most abundant among CD3+CD56-NKG2C+ cells in several donors, at about 28.3-60.1%. Whether the expanded NKG2C-expressing T cell clones were specific for HCMV antigens was left unclear. All eight donors whose samples were sequenced were randomly selected healthy volunteers, three of them men and five women. A commercial ELISA kit detecting HCMV-specific IgG in serum was used to determine HCMV serostatus. Bulk peripheral blood T-cell repertoires were additionally sequenced from unsorted PBMC for several donors. MIGEC handled demultiplexing of the reads and grouping by UMI, while MiTCR was used to assemble and quantify clonotypes. To exclude erroneous sequences, only TCR cDNA sequences supported by at least two reads were retained. The tcR package was used for downstream repertoire analysis, and clonotypes were matched across fractions by CDR3 nucleotide sequence plus V segment. VDJmatch was used to annotate antigen specificity against VDJdb, with one amino acid substitution in CDR3 permitted.

Sequenced sample: PBMCs. The sequence is built from TRBV13 and TRBJ2-3; 8 of the junction bases match TRBD2. The sequence derives from a woman aged 18-35 years in good health. The CDR3 region has the sequence CASSLEAGADTQYF. The bases are TGTGCCAGCAGCTTGGAAGCGGGGGCAGATACGCAGTATTTT.